Below are 20 T cell receptor beta chains sequenced from a single sample in a study of blood T cell repertoires in COVID-19. The method was immunoSEQ multiplex PCR; TCRdb's version includes in-frame clones alone and lacks a portion of them. The profile shows some 130,000 clones, roughly three quarters of them singletons. Sample: peripheral blood. These receptors were obtained from a woman aged 70-85 years with acute or convalescent COVID-19.

This clone came up once. The chain couples TRBV12-5 to TRBJ1-2; 8 bases are a match to TRBD1. CDR1 and CDR2 from the germline V gene are LGHNT and FRNRAP. With V trimmed by 3 bases and J by 5 bases, 2 bases remained unmatched. The CDR3 totals 13 residues. The CDR3 region is CASGFDRGYGYTF. The DNA for the CDR3 is TGTGCTAGTGGTTTCGACAGGGGTTATGGCTACACCTTC.

This chain uses TRBV28 with TRBJ1-4; the match to TRBD1 covers 8 bases. From germline, CDR1 is MDHEN and CDR2 SYDVKM. The CDR3 runs 17 residues. Trimming at V came to 6 bases and at J to 8 bases, leaving 17 bases not matched to a gene. As DNA, the CDR3 is TGTGCCAGCAGCATGGCCGACAGGGGCGGCGAAGGGGAAAAACTGTTTTTT. Translation: CASSMADRGGEGEKLFF.

The chain recombines TRBV30 with TRBJ2-7; a possible D gene is TRBD2 (6 bases). V was trimmed by 3 bases and J by 2 bases, leaving 20 bases between them. There are 16 residues in the CDR3. The germline V gene has CDR1 GTSNPN and CDR2 SVGIG (reference sequence). For the CDR3, the DNA is TGTGCCTGGAGCTACCCCAGAGGCGGGGTAGCCTACGAGCAGTACTTC. It translates to CAWSYPRGGVAYEQYF.

The chain couples TRBV5-6 to TRBJ2-7; weak D call: TRBD2 (6 bases). Germline CDR1 and CDR2: SGHDT and YYEEEE. The CDR3 runs 12 residues. The V end lost 2 bases, the J end lost 4 bases, and 7 bases lay between the germline ends. CDR3 loop: CASSFSGYEQYF. The CDR3 DNA follows: TGTGCCAGCAGCTTTAGCGGTTACGAGCAGTACTTC.

The chain has TRBV2 and TRBJ2-7; the match to TRBD2 covers 10 bases. Germline CDR1 SNHLY, CDR2 FYNNEI. V lost 2 bases, J lost 2 bases, and 0 bases stayed unmatched. The CDR3 spans 14 residues. CDR3 sequence (DNA): TGTGCCAGCAGTGAAAGCGGGGGGGCCTACGAGCAGTACTTC. This sequence encodes CASSESGGAYEQYF.

The rearrangement uses TRBV6-5 and TRBJ2-5; tentative D call: TRBD1 (5 bases). The V gene's germline CDR1 is MNHEY and CDR2 SVGAGI. The ends were cut back, 10 bases at V and 4 bases at J, with 13 bases in the middle. The CDR3 covers 12 residues. In DNA, the CDR3 is TGTGCCACCAGCCAGCAGGGAGAGACCCAGTACTTC. Amino acid sequence: CATSQQGETQYF.

There are a few counts of this clone. The chain employs TRBV18 and TRBJ1-1; D unresolved. V lost 2 bases, J lost 2 bases, and 12 bases lay in between. There are 15 residues in the CDR3. CDR1 is KGHSH and CDR2 is LQKENI in the germline V gene. CDR3 coding DNA: TGTGCCAGCTCACCAATGACCGCTAGTAACACTGAAGCTTTCTTT. This gives the protein CASSPMTASNTEAFF.

The rearrangement uses TRBV7-8 and TRBJ1-1; 7 nucleotides match TRBD1. CDR1 and CDR2 (germline): SGHVS, FQNEAQ. The CDR3 sequence is 16 residues long. V was pared by 4 bases and J by 0 bases, with 8 bases of the junction left unmatched. The CDR3 nucleotides are TGTGCCAGCAGCTCCAACAGGGGCGAAATGAACACTGAAGCTTTCTTT. This encodes CASSSNRGEMNTEAFF.

This rearrangement joins TRBV7-8 to TRBJ2-7; D perhaps matches TRBD1 (5 bases). The CDR3 loop spans 14 amino acids. The germline CDR1 and CDR2 sequences are SGHVS and FQNEAQ. Trimming took 0 bases from V and 2 from J, leaving 8 bases between them. This CDR3 is CASSLAGLPYEQYF. DNA for the CDR3: TGTGCCAGCAGCTTAGCGGGGCTACCCTACGAGCAGTACTTC.

This clone turned up a few times. The rearrangement uses TRBV30 and TRBJ2-6; 10 positions match TRBD2. The CDR3 contains 18 residues. CDR1 and CDR2 from the germline V gene are GTSNPN and SVGIG (reference sequence). Unmatched junction bases numbered 7, after V lost 2 bases and J lost 0 bases. CDR3 in amino acids: CAWSTTSGWSSGANVLTF. In nucleotides, the CDR3 is TGTGCCTGGAGTACGACTAGCGGGTGGAGCTCTGGGGCCAACGTCCTGACTTTC. Full variable domain (outside the CDR3, taken from reference TRBV30 and TRBJ2-6): SQTIHQWPATLVQPVGSPLSLECTVEGTSNPNLYWYRQAAGRGLQLLFYSVGIGQISSEVPQNLSASRPQDRQFILSSKKLLLSDSGFYLCAWSTTSGWSSGANVLTFGAGSRLTVL.

The genes are TRBV5-1 and TRBJ1-2, with D perhaps TRBD1 (6 bases). With 4 bases removed from V and 1 base from J, the gap between germline ends came to 8 bases. Germline CDR1 is SGHRS and CDR2 is YFSETQ. This CDR3 is built from 13 residues. This chain's CDR3 is CASSQDSNYGYTF. The CDR3 DNA reads as TGCGCCAGCAGCCAGGACAGTAACTATGGCTACACCTTC.

The V and J genes are TRBV3-1 (or the pseudogene TRBV3-2) and TRBJ2-5; D is ambiguous. CDR3 length equals 13 residues. V shed 4 bases and J shed 10 bases, with 16 bases lying between them. Germline loops: CDR1 LGHDT, CDR2 YNNKEL (reference sequence). The DNA for the CDR3 is TGTGCCAGCAGCCCGCTACCTCAAGAGGTCCAGTACTTC. Translating it yields CASSPLPQEVQYF.

The chain has TRBV5-1 and TRBJ1-2, with 7 bases aligning to TRBD1. CDR1 is SGHRS and CDR2 is YFSETQ in the germline V gene. The CDR3 extends over 14 amino acids. V shed 4 bases and J 8 bases; nucleotides not matched to a gene: 11. The CDR3 is CASSPTLRGEGYTF. In DNA, the CDR3 is TGCGCCAGCAGCCCGACCCTCAGGGGGGAAGGCTACACCTTC.

This chain connects TRBV7-6 to TRBJ2-5, with unresolved D. Germline CDR1 is SGHVS and CDR2 is FNYEAQ. This CDR3 has 15 residues. The V end lost 3 bases, the J end lost 1 base, and 12 bases lay between the germline ends. DNA for the CDR3: TGTGCCAGCAGCTTCGCCCCGGGTGTCCAAGAGACCCAGTACTTC. Its protein is CASSFAPGVQETQYF. The full variable domain, its missing parts supplied by reference TRBV7-6 and TRBJ2-5, is GAGVSQSPRYKVTKRGQDVALRCDPISGHVSLYWYRQALGQGPEFLTYFNYEAQQDKSGLPNDRFSAERPEGSISTLTIQRTEQRDSAMYRCASSFAPGVQETQYFGPGTRLLVL.

This clone has a single count. V gene TRBV28 combines with J gene TRBJ1-2; 7 bases line up with TRBD1. This CDR3 has 14 residues. Germline trimming cut 6 bases from V and 8 bases from J; bases unmatched to any gene: 12. Germline assignment: CDR1 MDHEN and CDR2 SYDVKM. The CDR3 DNA follows: TGTGCCAGCAGCCCAACCTACAGGGGTGGGGGCTACACCTTC. Its protein product is CASSPTYRGGGYTF.

The chain couples TRBV19 to TRBJ1-2, with D possibly matching TRBD1 (6 bases). The CDR3 length is 12 residues. V lost 7 bases and J lost 7, with 13 bases in between. Germline CDR1 reads LNHDA; CDR2 reads SQIVND (reference sequence). CDR3 amino acids: CASNRDTSGYTF. Here the CDR3 DNA reads TGTGCCAGTAACCGGGACACCAGTGGCTACACCTTC.

The chain links TRBV19 to TRBJ1-1, with no clear D. The CDR3 is made up of 13 amino acids. Deletions cut 7 bases from V and 5 bases from J, with 14 bases between. Germline V gene lookup returns CDR1 LNHDA and CDR2 SQIVND (reference sequence). CDR3 sequence reads: CASTRGPGTEAFF. CDR3 in DNA: TGTGCCAGTACCCGAGGGCCTGGAACTGAAGCTTTCTTT.

V and J are TRBV11-2 and TRBJ2-3; 9 bases match TRBD2. Germline V gives CDR1 SGHAT, CDR2 FQNNGV. The CDR3 contains 16 residues. The V gene end was trimmed by 2 bases and the J gene end by 2 bases; junction bases not matched to a gene: 5. For the CDR3, the DNA is TGTGCCAGCAGCTTAAGTAGCGGGGGCCTCACAGATACGCAGTATTTT. Its translation is CASSLSSGGLTDTQYF.

This rearrangement joins TRBV19 to TRBJ2-1, with D possibly matching TRBD1 (6 bases). This CDR3 spans 14 amino acids. V was trimmed by 7 bases and J by 5 bases, leaving 15 bases between them. Looked up from germline, CDR1 is LNHDA and CDR2 is SQIVND (reference sequence). The DNA for the CDR3 is TGTGCCAGTAACCCCCGGGACACGAACAATGAGCAGTTCTTC. Its protein is CASNPRDTNNEQFF.

This clone was recorded at least ten times. The chain has TRBV18 and TRBJ2-1; TRBD2 matches 12 bases. The CDR3 runs 15 residues. The germline V gene has CDR1 KGHSH and CDR2 LQKENI. V trimming: 8 bases; J trimming: 9 bases; junction bases outside the gene matches: 11. The CDR3 DNA reads as TGTGCCAGCGACATGGCTAGCGGGAGGGCGACTGAGCAGTTCTTC. It codes for CASDMASGRATEQFF.